This T cell receptor (beta chain) was retrieved from a study of blood T cell repertoires in COVID-19. The overall study: PBMCs, B-cell-depleted T cells, or T cells were the source of the cDNA or gDNA that made up the material.

In Cohort 3, a recovered donor had either two negative PCRs, clearance, or symptom resolution. The CDR3 spans 15 residues. V lost 4 bases, J lost 4 bases, and 7 bases stayed unmatched. Germline V gives CDR1 LNHDA, CDR2 SQIVND (reference sequence). Methods used by the authors: Quantification of nucleated cells was approximated via reference gene primer amplification. The table came from immunoSEQ multiplex PCR; TCRdb's copy has only in-frame clones and leaves some out. D and trimming come from the DNA, and the V and J calls and clone size come from that table. The data contain 160,000 or so clones, approximately 80% of them seen just once; the ten biggest clones take up about 8%.

The sample comprised PBMCs or T cells enriched from blood (not recorded which). V gene TRBV19 combines with J gene TRBJ1-5, with TRBD1 matching over 7 bases. The sequence came from a woman aged 45 to 65 who had recovered from COVID-19. This chain's CDR3 is CASSTPSRGNQPQHF. The CDR3 nucleotides read TGTGCCAGTAGTACCCCCTCCAGGGGGAATCAGCCCCAGCATTTT.